Below are 9 T cell receptor beta chains sequenced from a single sample in a study of OX40 agonist ivuxolimab in advanced cancers. Profiled with immunoSEQ multiplex PCR; TCRdb holds only in-frame clones, not every one. The data show tens of thousands of clones, with more than 75% seen just once and about 0.29% held by the top ten. This specimen was CD4+ or CD8+ T cells sorted from blood, taken in a trial of the OX40 agonist ivuxolimab. These TCRs come from an adult with an advanced solid tumor such as melanoma, head and neck, liver or kidney cancer.

V is TRBV2 and J is TRBJ1-5, with D possibly matching TRBD1 (6 bases). The V end lost 3 bases, the J end lost 3 bases, and 12 bases lay between the germline ends. The CDR3 has 15 amino acids. Germline loops: CDR1 SNHLY, CDR2 FYNNEI. CDR3 sequence reads: CASSDGQTYNQPQHF. The CDR3 region has the DNA TGTGCCAGCAGTGACGGACAGACATACAATCAGCCCCAGCATTTT.

CDR3 sequence: CASSYPGLAGESGSYNEQFF. Written as DNA, the CDR3 is TGTGCCAGCAGCTACCCGGGACTAGCGGGGGAGTCTGGCTCCTACAATGAGCAGTTCTTC. This chain uses TRBV5-4 with TRBJ2-1, with 14 positions matching TRBD2. CDR3 length: 20 amino acids. From germline, CDR1 is SGHNT and CDR2 YYREEE (reference sequence). J lost 0 bases, V lost 3 bases, and 11 bases had no gene match.

The gene calls are TRBV6-5 and TRBJ2-5; D unclear. The V end lost 0 bases, the J end lost 5 bases, and 10 bases lay between the germline ends. The CDR3 length is 14 residues. CDR1 is MNHEY, CDR2 SVGAGI, per germline. The CDR3 DNA reads as TGTGCCAGCAGTTACTCGAGGATTTCGGAGACCCAGTACTTC. This sequence encodes CASSYSRISETQYF.

This chain joins TRBV6-1 and TRBJ1-4; 10 nucleotides line up with TRBD1. In germline, CDR1 is MNHNS, CDR2 SASEGT. This CDR3 is 15 amino acids long. J was trimmed by 8 bases and V by 7 bases; bases with no gene match: 10. The CDR3 region has the DNA TGTGCCAGCACCCCCTGGGGGACAGGGGACGAAAAACTGTTTTTT. Its translation is CASTPWGTGDEKLFF.

The chain uses TRBV27 and TRBJ2-3, with D maybe TRBD2 (6 bases). The CDR3 loop spans 15 amino acids. The germline V and J ends were trimmed by 1 base and 1 base, with 9 bases remaining between them. Per germline, CDR1 MNHEY and CDR2 SMNVEV (reference sequence). The CDR3 DNA follows: TGTGCCAGCAGTTTATACACGGGGGGCACAGATACGCAGTATTTT. This translates into CASSLYTGGTDTQYF.

The V and J genes are TRBV29-1 and TRBJ2-7; possible D gene TRBD1, 6 bases. V lost 4 bases to trimming and J lost 2 bases, with 12 bases between them. The CDR3 covers 13 residues. Germline-derived CDR1 and CDR2 are SQVTM and ANQGSEA. Here the CDR3 reads CSVGGRGTYEQYF. The CDR3 bases are TGCAGCGTTGGGGGGCGTGGGACCTACGAGCAGTACTTC.

The chain links TRBV5-4 to TRBJ1-1; no clear D. The V end lost 0 bases, the J end lost 0 bases, and 6 bases lay between the germline ends. CDR1 and CDR2 (germline): SGHNT, YYREEE (reference sequence). CDR3 length: 14 amino acids. Here the CDR3 reads CASSLGVMNTEAFF. CDR3 bases: TGTGCCAGCAGCTTGGGGGTTATGAACACTGAAGCTTTCTTT.

The chain recombines TRBV5-1 with TRBJ1-5; 8 bases are shared with TRBD1. Germline V lookup: CDR1 SGHRS, CDR2 YFSETQ. CDR3 length equals 16 residues. V trimming: 0 bases; J trimming: 5 bases; junction bases outside the gene matches: 7. The CDR3 sequence: CASSLARGTGHQPQHF. CDR3 DNA sequence: TGCGCCAGCAGCTTGGCGCGGGGGACAGGACATCAGCCCCAGCATTTT. Combining the CDR3 with reference TRBV5-1 and TRBJ1-5 gives the whole variable domain KAGVTQTPRYLIKTRGQQVTLSCSPISGHRSVSWYQQTPGQGLQFLFEYFSETQRNKGNFPGRFSGRQFSNSRSEMNVSTLELGDSALYLCASSLARGTGHQPQHFGDGTRLSIL.

This clone has a handful of counts. This rearrangement joins TRBV7-9 to TRBJ2-6; D ambiguous. CDR3 size: 16 residues. The germline V gene has CDR1 SEHNR and CDR2 FQNEAQ (reference sequence). The germline V and J ends were trimmed by 5 bases and 0 bases, with 11 bases remaining between them. This CDR3 reads CASSITRGSGANVLTF. The CDR3 DNA reads as TGTGCCAGCAGCATTACCCGTGGCTCTGGGGCCAACGTCCTGACTTTC.